This TCR beta chain was observed in a study of T cell clonality in common variable immunodeficiency. CVID subjects were around 15 female and around 28 male, aged roughly 9 to 70. Study results and caveats: Compared with controls, CVID subjects had fewer shared TCRbeta clones. In common variable immunodeficiency, TCR beta chains reportedly carried fewer deletions and N-nucleotide insertions.

This clone was seen many times. Its target is not known. The read terminates 3 residues ahead of where the CDR3 ends, so the germline J gene completes it. The repertoire was sequenced with immunoSEQ multiplex PCR; TCRdb's copy has only in-frame clones and lacks some. Singletons are absent from the sample, which has 30,000 to 40,000 clones. The length of the CDR3 is 15 residues. Deletions cut 0 bases from V and 1 base from J, with 7 bases between. The receptor was derived from a human donor with common variable immunodeficiency. V usage is TRBV12-3 or TRBV12-4 and J usage is TRBJ1-5, with D uncertain. Sequences were obtained from peripheral blood mononuclear cells. CDR3 amino acids: CASSLAVGSNQPQHF. The DNA read from the CDR3 is TGTGCCAGCAGTTTAGCGGTAGGGAGCAATCAGCCC.